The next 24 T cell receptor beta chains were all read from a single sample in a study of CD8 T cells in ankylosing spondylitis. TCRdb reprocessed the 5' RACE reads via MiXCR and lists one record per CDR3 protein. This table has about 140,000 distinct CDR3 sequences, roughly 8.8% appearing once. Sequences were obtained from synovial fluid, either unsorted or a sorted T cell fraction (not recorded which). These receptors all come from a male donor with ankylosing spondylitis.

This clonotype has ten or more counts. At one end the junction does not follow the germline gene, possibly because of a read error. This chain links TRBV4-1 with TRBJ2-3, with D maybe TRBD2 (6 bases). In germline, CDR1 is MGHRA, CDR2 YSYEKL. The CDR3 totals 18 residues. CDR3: CASRQGPFGGQSTDTQYF. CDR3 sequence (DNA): TGCGCCAGCAGACAAGGGCCTTTCGGGGGTCAAAGCACAGATACGCAGTATTTT.

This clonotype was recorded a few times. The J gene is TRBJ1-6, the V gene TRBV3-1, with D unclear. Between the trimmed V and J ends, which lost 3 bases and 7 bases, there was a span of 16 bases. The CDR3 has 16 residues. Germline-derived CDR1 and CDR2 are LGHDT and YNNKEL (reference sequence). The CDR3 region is CASSQGIPGSNSPLHF. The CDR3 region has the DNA TGTGCCAGCAGCCAGGGGATCCCCGGGAGCAATTCACCCCTCCACTTT.

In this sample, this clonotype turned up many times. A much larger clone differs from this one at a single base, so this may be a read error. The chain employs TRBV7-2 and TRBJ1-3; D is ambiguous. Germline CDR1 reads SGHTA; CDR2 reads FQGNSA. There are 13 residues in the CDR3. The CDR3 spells CASSYSSGNTTYF. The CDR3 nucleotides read TGTGCCAGCAGCTACAGCTCTGGAAACACCACATATTTT.

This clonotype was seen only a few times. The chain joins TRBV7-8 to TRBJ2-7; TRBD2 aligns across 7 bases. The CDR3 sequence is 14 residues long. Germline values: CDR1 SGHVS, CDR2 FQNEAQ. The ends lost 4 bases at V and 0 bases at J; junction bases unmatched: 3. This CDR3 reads CASSSGTTSYEQYF. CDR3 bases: TGTGCCAGCAGCTCTGGGACTACCTCCTACGAGCAGTACTTC. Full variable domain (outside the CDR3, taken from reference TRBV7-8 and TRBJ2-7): GAGVSQSPRYKVAKRGQDVALRCDPISGHVSLFWYQQALGQGPEFLTYFQNEAQLDKSGLPSDRFFAERPEGSVSTLKIQRTQQEDSAVYLCASSSGTTSYEQYFGPGTRLTVT.

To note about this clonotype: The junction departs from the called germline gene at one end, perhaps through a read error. This chain's CDR3 is CANSLPGQPYGYSF. In DNA form, the CDR3 reads TGTGCCAACAGTCTTCCGGGACAGCCCTATGGCTACTCCTTC. This rearrangement joins TRBV28 to TRBJ1-2, with TRBD1 matching over 7 bases. The CDR3 spans 14 residues. Germline V gives CDR1 MDHEN, CDR2 SYDVKM.

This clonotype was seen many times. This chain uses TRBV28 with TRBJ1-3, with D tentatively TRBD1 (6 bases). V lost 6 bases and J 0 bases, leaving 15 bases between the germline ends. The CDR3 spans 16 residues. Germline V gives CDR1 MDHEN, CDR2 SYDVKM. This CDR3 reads CASSHRETSSGNTIYF. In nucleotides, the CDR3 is TGTGCCAGCAGCCACAGGGAGACGAGCTCTGGAAACACCATATATTTT. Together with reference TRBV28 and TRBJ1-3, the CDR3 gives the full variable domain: DVKVTQSSRYLVKRTGEKVFLECVQDMDHENMFWYRQDPGLGLRLIYFSYDVKMKEKGDIPEGYSVSREKKERFSLILESASTNQTSMYLCASSHRETSSGNTIYFGEGSWLTVV.

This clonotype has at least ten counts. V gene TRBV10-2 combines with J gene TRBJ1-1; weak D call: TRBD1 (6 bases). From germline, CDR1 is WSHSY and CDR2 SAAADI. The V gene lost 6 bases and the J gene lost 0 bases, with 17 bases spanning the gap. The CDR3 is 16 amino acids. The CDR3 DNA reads TGCGCCAGCAGGAGACAGGTTGGGACCATGAACACTGAAGCTTTCTTT. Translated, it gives CASRRQVGTMNTEAFF.

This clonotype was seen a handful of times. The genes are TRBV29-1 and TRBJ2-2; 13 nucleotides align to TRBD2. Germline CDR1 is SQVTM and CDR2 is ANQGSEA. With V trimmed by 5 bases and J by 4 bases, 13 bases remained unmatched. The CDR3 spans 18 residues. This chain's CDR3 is CSVLPGTSGIRGTGELFF. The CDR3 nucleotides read TGCAGCGTTTTACCCGGGACTAGCGGGATTAGGGGCACCGGGGAGCTGTTTTTT.

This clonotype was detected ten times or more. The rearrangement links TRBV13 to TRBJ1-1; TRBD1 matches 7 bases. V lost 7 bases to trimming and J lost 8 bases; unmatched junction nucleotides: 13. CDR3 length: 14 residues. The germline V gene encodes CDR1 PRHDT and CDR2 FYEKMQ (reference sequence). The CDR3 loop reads CASTSTGTPREAFF. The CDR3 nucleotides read TGTGCCAGCACCTCGACAGGGACCCCACGAGAAGCTTTCTTT.

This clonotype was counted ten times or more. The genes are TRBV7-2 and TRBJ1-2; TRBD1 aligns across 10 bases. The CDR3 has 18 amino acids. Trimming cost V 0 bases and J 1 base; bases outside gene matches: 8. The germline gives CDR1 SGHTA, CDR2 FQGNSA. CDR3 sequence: CASSLALGTGEFNYGYTF. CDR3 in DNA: TGTGCCAGCAGCTTAGCCCTGGGGACAGGGGAATTTAACTATGGCTACACCTTC.

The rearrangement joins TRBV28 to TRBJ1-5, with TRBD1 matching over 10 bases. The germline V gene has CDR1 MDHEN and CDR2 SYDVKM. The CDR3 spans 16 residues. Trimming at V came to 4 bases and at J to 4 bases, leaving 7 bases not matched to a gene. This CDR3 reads CASSSSGTGDNQPQHF. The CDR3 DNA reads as TGTGCCAGCAGTTCATCCGGGACAGGGGATAATCAGCCCCAGCATTTT.

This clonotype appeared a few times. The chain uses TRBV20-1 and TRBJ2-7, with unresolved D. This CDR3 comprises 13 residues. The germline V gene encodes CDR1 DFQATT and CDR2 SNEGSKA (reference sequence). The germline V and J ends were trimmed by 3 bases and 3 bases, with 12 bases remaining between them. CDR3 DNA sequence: TGCAGTGCTAGGGATCGAAGCTACTACGAGCAGTACTTC. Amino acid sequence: CSARDRSYYEQYF.

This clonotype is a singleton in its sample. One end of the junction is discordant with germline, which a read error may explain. CDR3 in amino acids: CACSQQFTCATYYYEQYF. CDR3 DNA: TGTGCCTGCAGCCAACAGTTCACTTGCGCAACATATTACTACGAGCAGTACTTC. This chain connects TRBV3-1 to TRBJ2-7; D gene uncertain. CDR1 and CDR2 from the germline V gene are LGHDT and YNNKEL (reference sequence). The CDR3 sequence is 18 residues long.

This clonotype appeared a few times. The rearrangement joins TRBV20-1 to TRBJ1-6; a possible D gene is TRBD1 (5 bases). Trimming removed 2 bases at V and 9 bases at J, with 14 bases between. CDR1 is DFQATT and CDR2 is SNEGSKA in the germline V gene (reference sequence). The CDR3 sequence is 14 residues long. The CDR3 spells CSARLQGWVSPLHF. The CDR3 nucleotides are TGCAGTGCTAGATTGCAGGGATGGGTTTCACCCCTCCACTTT.

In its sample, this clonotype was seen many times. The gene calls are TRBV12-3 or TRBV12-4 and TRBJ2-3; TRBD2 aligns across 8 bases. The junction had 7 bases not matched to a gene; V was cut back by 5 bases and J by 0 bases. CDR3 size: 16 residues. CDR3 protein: CASSLLSGASTDTQYF. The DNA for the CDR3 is TGTGCCAGCAGTCTCCTTAGCGGGGCTAGCACAGATACGCAGTATTTT.

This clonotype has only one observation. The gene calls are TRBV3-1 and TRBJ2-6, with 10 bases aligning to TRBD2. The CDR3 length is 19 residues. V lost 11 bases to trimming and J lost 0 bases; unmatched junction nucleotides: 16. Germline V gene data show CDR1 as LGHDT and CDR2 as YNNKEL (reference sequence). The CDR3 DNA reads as TGTGCCTTCAGGTCAGTCTCTAGCGGGGGTCCCTCTGGGGCCAACGTCCTGACTTTC. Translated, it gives CAFRSVSSGGPSGANVLTF.

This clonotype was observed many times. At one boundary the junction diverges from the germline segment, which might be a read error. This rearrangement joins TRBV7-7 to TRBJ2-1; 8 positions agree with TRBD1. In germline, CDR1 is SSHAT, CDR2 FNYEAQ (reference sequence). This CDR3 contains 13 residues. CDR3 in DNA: TGTGCTAGCAGCCGGACAGGGTTGGATGAGCAGTTCTTC. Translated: CASSRTGLDEQFF.

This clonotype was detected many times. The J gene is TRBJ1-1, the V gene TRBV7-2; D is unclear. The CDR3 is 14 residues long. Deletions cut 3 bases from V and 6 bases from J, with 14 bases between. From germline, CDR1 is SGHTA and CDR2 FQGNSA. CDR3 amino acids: CASSFTVRNSEAFF. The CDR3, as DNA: TGTGCCAGCAGCTTCACCGTCAGAAATTCTGAAGCTTTCTTT.

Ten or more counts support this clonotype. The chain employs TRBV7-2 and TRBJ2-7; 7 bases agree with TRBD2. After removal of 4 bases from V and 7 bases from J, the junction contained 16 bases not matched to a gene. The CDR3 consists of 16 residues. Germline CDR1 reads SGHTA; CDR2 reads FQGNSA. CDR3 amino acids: CASSSPTQGGIREQYF. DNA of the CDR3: TGTGCCAGCAGCTCCCCCACCCAGGGAGGGATAAGGGAGCAGTACTTC.

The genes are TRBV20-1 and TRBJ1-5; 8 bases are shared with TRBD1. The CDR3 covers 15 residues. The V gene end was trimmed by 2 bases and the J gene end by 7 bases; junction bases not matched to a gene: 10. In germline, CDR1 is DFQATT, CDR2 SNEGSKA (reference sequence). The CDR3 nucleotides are TGCAGTGCTAGATTCGACAGGGGTAGAGGACAGCCCCAGCATTTT. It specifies CSARFDRGRGQPQHF.

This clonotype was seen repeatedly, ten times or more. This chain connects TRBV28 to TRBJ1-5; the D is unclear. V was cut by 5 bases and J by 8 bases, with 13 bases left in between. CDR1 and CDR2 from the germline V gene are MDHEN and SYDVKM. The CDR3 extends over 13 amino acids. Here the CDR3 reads CASSQGLYEPQHF. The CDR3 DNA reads TGTGCCAGCAGTCAAGGGCTCTATGAGCCCCAGCATTTT.

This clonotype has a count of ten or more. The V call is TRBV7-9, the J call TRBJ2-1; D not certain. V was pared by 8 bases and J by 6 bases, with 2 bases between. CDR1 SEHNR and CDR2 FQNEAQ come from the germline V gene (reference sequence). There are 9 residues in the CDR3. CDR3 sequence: CASPNEQFF. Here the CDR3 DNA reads TGTGCCAGCCCCAATGAGCAGTTCTTC. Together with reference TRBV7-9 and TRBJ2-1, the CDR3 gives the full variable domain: DTGVSQNPRHKITKRGQNVTFRCDPISEHNRLYWYRQTLGQGPEFLTYFQNEAQLEKSRLLSDRFSAERPKGSFSTLEIQRTEQGDSAMYLCASPNEQFFGPGTRLTVL.

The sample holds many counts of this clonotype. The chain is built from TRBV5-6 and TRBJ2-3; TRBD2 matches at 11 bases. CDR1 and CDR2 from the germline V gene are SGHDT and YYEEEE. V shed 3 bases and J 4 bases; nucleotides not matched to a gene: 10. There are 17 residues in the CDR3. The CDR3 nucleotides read TGTGCCAGCAGCTCAACTAGCGGGAGTGAATTCGCAGATACGCAGTATTTT. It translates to CASSSTSGSEFADTQYF.

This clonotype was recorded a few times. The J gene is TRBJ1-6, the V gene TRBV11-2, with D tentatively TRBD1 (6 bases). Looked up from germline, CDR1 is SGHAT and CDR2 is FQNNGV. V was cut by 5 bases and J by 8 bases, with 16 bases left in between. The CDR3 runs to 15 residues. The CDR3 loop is CASSPSNRVDSPLHF. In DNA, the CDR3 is TGTGCCAGCAGCCCTTCCAACAGGGTTGATTCACCCCTCCACTTT. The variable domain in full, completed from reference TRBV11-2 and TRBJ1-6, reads EAGVAQSPRYKIIEKRQSVAFWCNPISGHATLYWYQQILGQGPKLLIQFQNNGVVDDSQLPKDRFSAERLKGVDSTLKIQPAKLEDSAVYLCASSPSNRVDSPLHFGNGTRLTVT.